These 19 T cell receptor beta chains share one sample of origin, sequenced in a study of T-cell memory formation after mild COVID-19. TCRdb passed the 5' RACE reads through MiXCR, listing each CDR3 protein once. The sample holds 400,000 or so distinct CDR3 sequences, 15% to 20% seen once. The source material was PBMCs or a T cell subset sorted from them (not recorded which). The receptors stem from an adult woman who had mild COVID-19 (a few samples of this study predate the infection). Cell type and time point are not known.

This clonotype showed up just a few times. The V and J genes are TRBV28 and TRBJ1-5, with D perhaps TRBD1 (5 bases). Deletions cut 7 bases from V and 0 bases from J, with 13 bases between. The CDR3 extends over 15 amino acids. Per the germline V gene, CDR1 is MDHEN and CDR2 is SYDVKM. Here the CDR3 reads CASIVRGDSNQPQHF. The CDR3 region has the DNA TGTGCCAGCATCGTCCGGGGGGATAGCAATCAGCCCCAGCATTTT. Full variable domain (missing parts from reference TRBV28 and TRBJ1-5): DVKVTQSSRYLVKRTGEKVFLECVQDMDHENMFWYRQDPGLGLRLIYFSYDVKMKEKGDIPEGYSVSREKKERFSLILESASTNQTSMYLCASIVRGDSNQPQHFGDGTRLSIL.

The J gene is TRBJ2-1, the V gene TRBV5-1; D not resolved. Germline CDR1 SGHRS, CDR2 YFSETQ. The CDR3 is 12 amino acids. Trimming stripped 0 bases from V and 10 bases from J, with 8 bases between. The CDR3 loop reads CASSLAKREQFF. The CDR3 region has the DNA TGCGCCAGCAGCTTGGCCAAACGGGAGCAGTTCTTC.

In DNA form, the CDR3 reads TGCAGTGCTAGACGGGACCCGAGTTCAGATACGCAGTATTTT. Translation gives CSARRDPSSDTQYF. V gene TRBV20-1 combines with J gene TRBJ2-3; the D call may be TRBD1 or TRBD2 (5 bases each). Germline CDR1 is DFQATT and CDR2 is SNEGSKA (reference sequence). The CDR3 length is 14 residues. Trimming left V 2 bases short and J 4 bases short, with 13 bases between.

A few counts support this clonotype. The chain joins TRBV30 to TRBJ2-7; D is ambiguous. CDR3 length: 12 amino acids. With 0 bases removed from V and 6 bases from J, the gap between germline ends came to 9 bases. CDR1 and CDR2 (germline): GTSNPN, SVGIG (reference sequence). CDR3 sequence (DNA): TGTGCCTGGAGTGTAAACATTGTCGAGCAGTACTTC. This translates into CAWSVNIVEQYF.

The rearrangement uses TRBV5-1 and TRBJ2-7; D tentatively fits TRBD1 or TRBD2 (5 bases each). The CDR3 consists of 14 residues. V lost 0 bases and J lost 3, with 10 bases in between. The germline V gene has CDR1 SGHRS and CDR2 YFSETQ. The CDR3 coding sequence is TGCGCCAGCAGCTTGGCCATGGGGGACTACGAGCAGTACTTC. Its translation is CASSLAMGDYEQYF.

This clonotype was picked up a small number of times. The chain couples TRBV20-1 to TRBJ2-1; D unresolved. This CDR3 has 13 residues. Germline assignment: CDR1 DFQATT and CDR2 SNEGSKA (reference sequence). With 4 bases removed from V and 5 bases from J, the gap between germline ends came to 12 bases. This CDR3 reads CSANPGRNNEQFF. In nucleotides, the CDR3 is TGCAGTGCTAACCCTGGACGAAACAATGAGCAGTTCTTC.

The CDR3 DNA reads TGTGCCAGCAGTCCTCGGGAGGGCCCCACATACGAGCAGTACTTC. Protein sequence: CASSPREGPTYEQYF. The rearrangement joins TRBV6-6 to TRBJ2-7, with TRBD2 matching over 8 bases. The V gene end was trimmed by 5 bases and the J gene end by 4 bases; junction bases not matched to a gene: 10. There are 15 residues in the CDR3. CDR1 and CDR2 from the germline V gene are MNHNY and SVGAGI (reference sequence).

This sequence joins TRBV24-1 and TRBJ2-2; tentatively, D is TRBD1 (5 bases). Germline V lookup: CDR1 KGHDR, CDR2 SFDVKD. V was pared by 5 bases and J by 3 bases, with 9 bases between. CDR3 length: 14 residues. DNA for the CDR3: TGTGCCACCAGTGCAGGGATGTACACCGGGGAGCTGTTTTTT. The encoded protein is CATSAGMYTGELFF.

Ten or more counts support this clonotype. The V call is TRBV12-3 or TRBV12-4, the J call TRBJ2-3; D gene uncertain. The CDR3 consists of 13 residues. With 6 bases removed from V and 3 bases from J, the gap between germline ends came to 10 bases. The CDR3 is CASRAASTDTQYF. In DNA form, the CDR3 reads TGTGCCAGCAGGGCCGCTAGTACAGATACGCAGTATTTT.

V is TRBV6-2 or TRBV6-3 and J is TRBJ2-3; D call uncertain. Germline-derived CDR1 and CDR2 are MNHEY and SVGEGT. V dropped 5 bases and J dropped 8 bases, with 14 bases sitting between them. The CDR3 length is 13 residues. The CDR3 is CASSKTQRVTQYF. The CDR3 DNA reads as TGTGCCAGCAGTAAGACCCAAAGGGTTACGCAGTATTTT.

This clonotype was seen a handful of times. The J gene is TRBJ2-7, the V gene TRBV29-1; the match to TRBD1 covers 7 bases. Looked up from germline, CDR1 is SQVTM and CDR2 is ANQGSEA. With 0 bases clipped from V and 4 bases from J, the junction kept 3 bases outside the gene matches. The CDR3 is made up of 13 amino acids. The CDR3 DNA sequence: TGCAGCGTTGAAGAGACAGGGCCATACGAGCAGTACTTC. Its translation: CSVEETGPYEQYF.

This sequence joins TRBV25-1 and TRBJ2-1; 8 nucleotides line up with TRBD2. V shed 4 bases, J shed 7 bases, and the junction held 3 bases outside the gene matches. Germline V lookup: CDR1 MGHDK, CDR2 SYGVNS. The CDR3 extends over 13 amino acids. In nucleotides, the CDR3 is TGTGCCAGCAGTGGGACTAGCCAAAATGAGCAGTTCTTC. Amino acids: CASSGTSQNEQFF.

This clonotype showed up just a few times. The DNA for the CDR3 is TGTGCCAGCAGCCCCCTCGACCGTTTCACAGATACGCAGTATTTT. It encodes CASSPLDRFTDTQYF. V gene TRBV7-8 combines with J gene TRBJ2-3; D call uncertain. This CDR3 is 15 amino acids long. Germline CDR1 is SGHVS and CDR2 is FQNEAQ. The V end lost 5 bases, the J end lost 2 bases, and 14 bases lay between the germline ends. Variable domain in full (rest from reference TRBV7-8 and TRBJ2-3): GAGVSQSPRYKVAKRGQDVALRCDPISGHVSLFWYQQALGQGPEFLTYFQNEAQLDKSGLPSDRFFAERPEGSVSTLKIQRTQQEDSAVYLCASSPLDRFTDTQYFGPGTRLTVL.

This clonotype showed up just a few times. The rearrangement joins TRBV5-1 to TRBJ1-1; 10 nucleotides agree with TRBD1. The junction had 6 bases not matched to a gene; V was cut back by 3 bases and J by 1 base. Germline V gives CDR1 SGHRS, CDR2 YFSETQ. This CDR3 is built from 16 residues. CDR3 nucleotide sequence: TGCGCCAGCAGCTCGCAGGGACAGGGGTCGAACACTGAAGCTTTCTTT. This sequence encodes CASSSQGQGSNTEAFF.

The genes are TRBV3-1 and TRBJ1-1, with D perhaps matching TRBD1 (6 bases). Germline CDR1 reads LGHDT; CDR2 reads YNNKEL (reference sequence). The CDR3 covers 15 residues. The V gene lost 2 bases and the J gene lost 10 bases, with 20 bases spanning the gap. The chain's CDR3 is CASSQSGGRLSGAFF. The CDR3 bases are TGTGCCAGCAGCCAATCGGGGGGGCGGCTAAGTGGAGCTTTCTTT. The entire variable domain, with the rest obtained from reference TRBV3-1 and TRBJ1-1, is as follows: DTAVSQTPKYLVTQMGNDKSIKCEQNLGHDTMYWYKQDSKKFLKIMFSYNNKELIINETVPNRFSPKSPDKAHLNLHINSLELGDSAVYFCASSQSGGRLSGAFFGQGTRLTVV.

This chain uses TRBV7-9 with TRBJ1-2; 9 bases fit TRBD1. V lost 3 bases to trimming and J lost 6 bases; unmatched junction nucleotides: 5. This CDR3 region has 14 residues. The V gene's germline CDR1 is SEHNR and CDR2 FQNEAQ (reference sequence). The CDR3 protein is CASSLTGGSNGYTF. The CDR3, as DNA: TGTGCCAGCAGCTTGACAGGGGGTTCAAATGGCTACACCTTC.

This rearrangement joins TRBV7-9 to TRBJ2-2; TRBD2 matches 8 bases. After removal of 4 bases from V and 2 bases from J, the junction contained 6 bases not matched to a gene. The length of the CDR3 is 16 residues. Germline V CDR1 and CDR2: SEHNR, FQNEAQ (reference sequence). CDR3 sequence reads: CASSSLAEPNTGELFF. The CDR3 bases are TGTGCCAGCAGCTCACTAGCGGAGCCCAACACCGGGGAGCTGTTTTTT. The whole variable domain, remainder taken from reference TRBV7-9 and TRBJ2-2, is DTGVSQNPRHKITKRGQNVTFRCDPISEHNRLYWYRQTLGQGPEFLTYFQNEAQLEKSRLLSDRFSAERPKGSFSTLEIQRTEQGDSAMYLCASSSLAEPNTGELFFGEGSRLTVL.

The table lists this clonotype with many counts. This sequence joins TRBV7-7 and TRBJ2-1; TRBD2 matches 7 bases. CDR1 is SSHAT, CDR2 FNYEAQ, per germline (reference sequence). Trimming at V came to 5 bases and at J to 4 bases, leaving 5 bases not matched to a gene. This CDR3 is built from 14 residues. This chain's CDR3 is CASSILGGYNEQFF. The CDR3 bases are TGTGCCAGCAGCATCCTGGGGGGGTACAATGAGCAGTTCTTC.

The chain combines TRBV18 with TRBJ2-7, with 8 bases that match TRBD1. CDR3 length: 14 amino acids. CDR1 and CDR2 from the germline V gene are KGHSH and LQKENI. J was trimmed by 2 bases and V by 5 bases; bases with no gene match: 5. This CDR3 reads CASSAEGQAYEQYF. Written as DNA, the CDR3 is TGTGCCAGCTCAGCAGAGGGACAGGCCTACGAGCAGTACTTC. Based on the CDR3 plus reference TRBV18 and TRBJ2-7, the full variable domain is NAGVMQNPRHLVRRRGQEARLRCSPMKGHSHVYWYRQLPEEGLKFMVYLQKENIIDESGMPKERFSAEFPKEGPSILRIQQVVRGDSAAYFCASSAEGQAYEQYFGPGTRLTVT.